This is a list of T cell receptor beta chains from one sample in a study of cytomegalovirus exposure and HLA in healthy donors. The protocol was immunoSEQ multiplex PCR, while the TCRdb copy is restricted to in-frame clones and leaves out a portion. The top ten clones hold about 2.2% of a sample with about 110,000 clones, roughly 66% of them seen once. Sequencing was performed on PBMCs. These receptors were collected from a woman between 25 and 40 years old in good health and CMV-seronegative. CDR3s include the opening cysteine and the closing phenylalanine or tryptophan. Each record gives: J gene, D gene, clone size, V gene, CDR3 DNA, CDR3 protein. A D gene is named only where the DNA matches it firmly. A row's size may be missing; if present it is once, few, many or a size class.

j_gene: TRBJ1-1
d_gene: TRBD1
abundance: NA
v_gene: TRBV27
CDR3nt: TGTGCCAGCAGTTTAGGAGACAGGGGTCGGAAAGCTTTCTTT
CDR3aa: CASSLGDRGRKAFF

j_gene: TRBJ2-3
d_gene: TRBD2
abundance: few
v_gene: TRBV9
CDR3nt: TGTGCCAGCAGCGTCGGGGGAGGGCCGTCAGATACGCAGTATTTT
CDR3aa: CASSVGGGPSDTQYF

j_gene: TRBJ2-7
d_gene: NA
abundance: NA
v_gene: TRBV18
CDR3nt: TGTGCCAGCTCACCTTCCCAGCGGATTTACGAGCAGTACTTC
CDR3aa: CASSPSQRIYEQYF

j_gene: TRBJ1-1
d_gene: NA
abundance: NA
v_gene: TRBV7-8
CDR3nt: TGTGCCAGCAGCTTATTCGGGGGTCAGGGGAACACTGAAGCTTTCTTT
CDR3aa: CASSLFGGQGNTEAFF

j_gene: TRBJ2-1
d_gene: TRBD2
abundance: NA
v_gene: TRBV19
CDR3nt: TGTGCCAGTAGTATCCTCACTAGCGGGAGATCCCATGAGCAGTTCTTC
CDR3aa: CASSILTSGRSHEQFF

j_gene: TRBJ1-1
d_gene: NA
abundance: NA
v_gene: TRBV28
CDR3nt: TGTGCCAGCAGTGAGTTACTTGGGAGGATGAACACTGAAGCTTTCTTT
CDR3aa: CASSELLGRMNTEAFF

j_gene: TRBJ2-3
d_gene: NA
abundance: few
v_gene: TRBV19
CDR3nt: TGTGCCAGTCATAATTCAGGGGTCGATACGCAGTATTTT
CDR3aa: CASHNSGVDTQYF

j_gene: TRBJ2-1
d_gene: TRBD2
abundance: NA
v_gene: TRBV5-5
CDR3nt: TGTGCCAGCAGCGTGACTAGCGGGAGGCCTCGGGAGTTCTTC
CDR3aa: CASSVTSGRPREFF

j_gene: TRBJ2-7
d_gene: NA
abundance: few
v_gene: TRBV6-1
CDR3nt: TGTGCCAGCAAAACCGGGACATCGGGCTCCTACGAGCAGTACTTC
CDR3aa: CASKTGTSGSYEQYF

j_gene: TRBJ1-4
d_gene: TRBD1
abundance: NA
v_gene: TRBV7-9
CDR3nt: TGTGCCAGCAGCGTGGGACAGGCAAATGAAAAACTGTTTTTT
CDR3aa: CASSVGQANEKLFF

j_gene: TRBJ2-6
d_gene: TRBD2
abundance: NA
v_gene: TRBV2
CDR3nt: TGTGCCAGCAGTGAAGCGGCGGGAGCTGGGGCCAACGTCCTGACTTTC
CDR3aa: CASSEAAGAGANVLTF

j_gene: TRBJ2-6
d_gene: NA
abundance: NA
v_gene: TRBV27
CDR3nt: TGTGCCAGCAGTTTAAGAGACAGAAGGATCTCTGGGGCCAACGTCCTGACTTTC
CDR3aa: CASSLRDRRISGANVLTF

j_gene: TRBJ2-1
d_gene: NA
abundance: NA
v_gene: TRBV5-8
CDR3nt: TGTGCCAGCAGCTCTAGCACCTCCTACAATGAGCAGTTCTTC
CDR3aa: CASSSSTSYNEQFF

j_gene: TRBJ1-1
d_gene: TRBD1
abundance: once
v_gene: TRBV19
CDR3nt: TGTGCCAGTAGTATTTGGGGGGACAGGGGCCTAAACACTGAAGCTTTCTTT
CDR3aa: CASSIWGDRGLNTEAFF

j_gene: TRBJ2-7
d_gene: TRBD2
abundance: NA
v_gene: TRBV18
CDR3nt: TGTGCCAGCTCACCAACCAGCGGGGGCTTCTCCTACGAGCAGTACTTC
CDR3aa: CASSPTSGGFSYEQYF

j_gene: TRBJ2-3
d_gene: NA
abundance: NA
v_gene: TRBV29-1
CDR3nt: TGCAGCGTTGGCGGGAGCACAGATACGCAGTATTTT
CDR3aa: CSVGGSTDTQYF

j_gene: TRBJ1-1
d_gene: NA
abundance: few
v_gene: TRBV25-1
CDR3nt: TGTGCCAGCCTCCCGGGGGGGGGCGCAGGGGTGAAGGCTTTCTTT
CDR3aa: CASLPGGGAGVKAFF

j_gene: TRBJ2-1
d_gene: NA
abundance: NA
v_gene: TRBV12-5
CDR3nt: TGTGCTAGTGGTTCCTGGACTGAGAATGAGCAGTTCTTC
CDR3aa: CASGSWTENEQFF

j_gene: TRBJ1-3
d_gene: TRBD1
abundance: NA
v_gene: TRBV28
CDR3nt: TGTGCCAGCGGGGGACAGACCAACTCTGGAAACACCATATATTTT
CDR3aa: CASGGQTNSGNTIYF

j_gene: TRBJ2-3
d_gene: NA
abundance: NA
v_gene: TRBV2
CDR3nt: TGTGCCAGCAACGGAAGGGGGACCACAGATACGCAGTATTTT
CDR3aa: CASNGRGTTDTQYF

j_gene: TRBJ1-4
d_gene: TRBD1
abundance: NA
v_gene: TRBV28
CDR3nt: TGTGCCAGCAGTCCACAGGGGAGCGTGCGTGAAAAACTGTTTTTT
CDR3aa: CASSPQGSVREKLFF

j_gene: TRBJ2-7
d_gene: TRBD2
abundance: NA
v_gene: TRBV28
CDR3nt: TGTGCCAGCAGTTTCGGTAGCGGGAGGGCCTGGAACTACGAGCAGTACTTC
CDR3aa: CASSFGSGRAWNYEQYF

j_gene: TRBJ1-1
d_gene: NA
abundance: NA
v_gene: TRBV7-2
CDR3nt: TGTGCCAGCAGCTTAGAAGTCAGCACTGAAGCTTTCTTT
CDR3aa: CASSLEVSTEAFF

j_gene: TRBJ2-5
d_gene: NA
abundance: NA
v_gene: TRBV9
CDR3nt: TGTGCCAGCAGCGCCTGGAAAGGGGAACAAGAGACCCAGTACTTC
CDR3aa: CASSAWKGEQETQYF

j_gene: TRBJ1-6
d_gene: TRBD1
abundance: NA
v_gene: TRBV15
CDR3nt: TGTGCCACCAGCAGCCCTACAGGGGAAGGGAAATCACCCCTCCACTTT
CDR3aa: CATSSPTGEGKSPLHF

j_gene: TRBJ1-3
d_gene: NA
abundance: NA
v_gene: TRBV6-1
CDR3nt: TGTGCCAGCAGTGAAAGATTGGGACAAACCAGAACCACCATATATTTT
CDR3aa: CASSERLGQTRTTIYF

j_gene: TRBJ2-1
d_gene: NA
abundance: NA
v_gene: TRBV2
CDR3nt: TGTGCCAGCAGTGTTGAGATCACAGAAGGGCAGTTCTTC
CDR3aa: CASSVEITEGQFF

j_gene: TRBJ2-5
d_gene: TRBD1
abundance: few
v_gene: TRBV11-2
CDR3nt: TGTGCCAGCAGCTCGGGACAGGCGTACCAAGAGACCCAGTACTTC
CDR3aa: CASSSGQAYQETQYF

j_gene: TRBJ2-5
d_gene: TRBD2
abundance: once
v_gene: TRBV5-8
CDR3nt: TGTGCCAGCAGCTCGGGACTAGCGGGAGAGACCCAGTACTTC
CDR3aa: CASSSGLAGETQYF

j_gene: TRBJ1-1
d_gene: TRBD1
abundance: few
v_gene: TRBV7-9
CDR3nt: TGTGCCAGCAGCTTTCCCCGGGACAGCGGAGCTTTCTTT
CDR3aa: CASSFPRDSGAFF

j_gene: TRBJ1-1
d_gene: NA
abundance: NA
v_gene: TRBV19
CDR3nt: TGTGCCAGTAGTATATACGGGGGGGGTGAAGCTTTCTTT
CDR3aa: CASSIYGGGEAFF

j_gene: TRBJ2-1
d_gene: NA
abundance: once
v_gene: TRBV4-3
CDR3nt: TGCGCCAGCAGCCAGAGAAGGGACACTATAAACAATGAGCAGTTCTTC
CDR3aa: CASSQRRDTINNEQFF

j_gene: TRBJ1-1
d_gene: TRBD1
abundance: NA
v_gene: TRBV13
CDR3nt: TGTGCCAGCAGCACAGGGGTAACTGAAGCTTTCTTT
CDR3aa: CASSTGVTEAFF

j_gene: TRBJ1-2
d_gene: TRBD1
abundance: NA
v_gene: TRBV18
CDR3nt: TGTGCCAGCTCACCACGAGGAGGGACAGGGGGCCCTTCCTCCTATGGCTACACCTTC
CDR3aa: CASSPRGGTGGPSSYGYTF

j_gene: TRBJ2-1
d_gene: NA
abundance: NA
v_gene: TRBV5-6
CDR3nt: TGTGCCAGCAGCTTGGACGGGAGTGCTGCCTACAATGAGCAGTTCTTC
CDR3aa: CASSLDGSAAYNEQFF

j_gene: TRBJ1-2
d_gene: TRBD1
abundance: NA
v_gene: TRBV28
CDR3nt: TGTGCCAGCAGTTACTCGGGGACAGGGGGCTATGGCTACACCTTC
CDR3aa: CASSYSGTGGYGYTF

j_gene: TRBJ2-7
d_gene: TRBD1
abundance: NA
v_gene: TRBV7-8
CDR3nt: TGTGCCAGCAGCTTAGGACAGGGGGACTACGAGCAGTACTTC
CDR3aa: CASSLGQGDYEQYF

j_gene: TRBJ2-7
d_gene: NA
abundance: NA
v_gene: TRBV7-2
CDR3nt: TGTGCCAGCAGCTTAGATCCAGGCTACGAGCAGTACTTC
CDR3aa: CASSLDPGYEQYF

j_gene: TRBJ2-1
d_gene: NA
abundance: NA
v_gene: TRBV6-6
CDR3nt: TGTGCCAGCAGTTACAGCGAGGGGGTCTTCGAGCAGTTCTTC
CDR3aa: CASSYSEGVFEQFF

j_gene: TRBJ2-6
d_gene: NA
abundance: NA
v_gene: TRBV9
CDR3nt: TGTGCCAGCAGCTCAAAACGCGCGTCTGGGGCCAACGTCCTGACTTTC
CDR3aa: CASSSKRASGANVLTF

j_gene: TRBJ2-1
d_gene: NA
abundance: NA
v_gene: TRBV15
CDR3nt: TGTGCCACCAGCAGAGTAGGGGCCACGCAGTTCTTC
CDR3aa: CATSRVGATQFF

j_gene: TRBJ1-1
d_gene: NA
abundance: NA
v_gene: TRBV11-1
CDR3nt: TGTGCCAGCAGCTTCAGGGCGACTGAAGCTTTCTTT
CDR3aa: CASSFRATEAFF

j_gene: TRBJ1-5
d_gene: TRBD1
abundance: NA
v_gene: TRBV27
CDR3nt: TGTGCCAGCAGTTTAGAGGGGGCGAGCAATCAGCCCCAGCATTTT
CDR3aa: CASSLEGASNQPQHF

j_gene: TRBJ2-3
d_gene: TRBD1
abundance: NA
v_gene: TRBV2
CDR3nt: TGTGCCAGCAGCCAACAGGGGGCTGACACAGATACGCAGTATTTT
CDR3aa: CASSQQGADTDTQYF

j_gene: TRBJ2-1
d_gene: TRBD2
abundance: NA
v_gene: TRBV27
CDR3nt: TGTGCCAGCGGGACTAGCGGGAGCTCCTACAATGAGCAGTTCTTC
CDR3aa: CASGTSGSSYNEQFF

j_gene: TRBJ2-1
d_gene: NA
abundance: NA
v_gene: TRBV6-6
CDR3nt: TGTGCCACGCGGGGGACGGGGGCGGACAATGAGCAGTTCTTC
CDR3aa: CATRGTGADNEQFF

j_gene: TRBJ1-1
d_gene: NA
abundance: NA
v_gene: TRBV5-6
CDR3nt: TGTGCCAGCAGCTTGGGAGGGGGTGGGGCTGGGAATGAAGCTTTCTTT
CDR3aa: CASSLGGGGAGNEAFF

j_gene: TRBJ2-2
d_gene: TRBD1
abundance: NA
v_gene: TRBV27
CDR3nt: TGTGCCAGCAGTCCAGGGGGCGGGACCGGGGAGCTGTTTTTT
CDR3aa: CASSPGGGTGELFF

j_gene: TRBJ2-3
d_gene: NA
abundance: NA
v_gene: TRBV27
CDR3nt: TGTGCCAGCAGTACAGGGATAGATACGCAGTATTTT
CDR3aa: CASSTGIDTQYF

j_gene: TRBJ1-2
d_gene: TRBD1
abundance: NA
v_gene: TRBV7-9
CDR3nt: TGTGCCAGCAGCTTAGCCCCAGGGGGCCACTATGGCTACACCTTC
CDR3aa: CASSLAPGGHYGYTF

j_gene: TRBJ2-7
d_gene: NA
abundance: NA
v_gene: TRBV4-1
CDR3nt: TGCGCCAGCAGCCAAGCGTACTCTGGCAGGTCTACCTACGAGCAGTACTTC
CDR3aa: CASSQAYSGRSTYEQYF

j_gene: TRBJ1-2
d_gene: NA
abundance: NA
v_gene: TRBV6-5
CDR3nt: TGTGCCGGATCTGAACCCGACAGTTCCGGCGGCTACACCTTC
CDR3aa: CAGSEPDSSGGYTF